The clone carrying this T cell receptor (beta chain) was observed many times. The sample is drawn from a study of T cells in Graves' hyperthyroidism and ophthalmopathy. RNA transcripts gave rise to amplified TCR beta CDR3 regions. First-round RT-PCR with HTBI primers amplified the TCR CDR3 region. MiXCR, applied by TCRdb to the multiplex PCR reads, yields one record per CDR3 protein. The sample has more than 550,000 distinct CDR3 sequences, just under 45% seen once. Trimming removed 2 bases from V and 10 bases from J, with 14 bases in between. Germline V CDR1 and CDR2: ENHRY, SYGVKD. This CDR3 is built from 13 residues.

Sequencing was carried out using peripheral blood or thyroid tissue (not recorded which). V and J are TRBV10-3 and TRBJ1-1; TRBD1 is a possible D gene (5 bases). The receptor comes from an adult man with Graves' disease, either hyperthyroidism or ophthalmopathy (not recorded which). This CDR3 is CAISEGTPSVAFF. The CDR3 DNA follows: TGTGCCATCAGTGAGGGGACCCCCTCGGTAGCTTTCTTT.